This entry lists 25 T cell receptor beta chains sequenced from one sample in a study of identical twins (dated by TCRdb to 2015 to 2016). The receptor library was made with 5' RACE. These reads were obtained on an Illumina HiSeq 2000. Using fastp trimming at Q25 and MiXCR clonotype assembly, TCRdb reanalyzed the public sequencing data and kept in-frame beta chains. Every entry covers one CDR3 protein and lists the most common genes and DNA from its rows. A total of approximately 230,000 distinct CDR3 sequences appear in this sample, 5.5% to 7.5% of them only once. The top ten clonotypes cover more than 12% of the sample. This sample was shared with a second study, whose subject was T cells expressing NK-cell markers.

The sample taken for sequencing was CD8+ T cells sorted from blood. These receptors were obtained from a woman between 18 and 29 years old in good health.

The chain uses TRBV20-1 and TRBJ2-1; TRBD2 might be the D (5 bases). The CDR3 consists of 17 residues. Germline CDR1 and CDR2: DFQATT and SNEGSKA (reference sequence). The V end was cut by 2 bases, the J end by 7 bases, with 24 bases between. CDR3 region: CSARSQNSGPRRNEQFF. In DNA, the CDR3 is TGCAGTGCTAGATCCCAAAACAGCGGTCCCAGGAGGAATGAGCAGTTCTTC.

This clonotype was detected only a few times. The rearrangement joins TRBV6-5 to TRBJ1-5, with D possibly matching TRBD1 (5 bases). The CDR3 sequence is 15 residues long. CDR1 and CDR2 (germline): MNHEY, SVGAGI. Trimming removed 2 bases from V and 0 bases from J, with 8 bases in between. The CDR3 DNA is TGTGCCAGCAGTTACGGGCAGGGTAGCAATCAGCCCCAGCATTTT. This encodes CASSYGQGSNQPQHF.

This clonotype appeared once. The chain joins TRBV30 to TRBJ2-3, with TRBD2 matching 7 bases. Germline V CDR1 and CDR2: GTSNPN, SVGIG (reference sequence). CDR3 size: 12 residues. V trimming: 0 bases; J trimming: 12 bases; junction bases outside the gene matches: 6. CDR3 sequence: CAWSVRAGTQYF. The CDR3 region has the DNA TGTGCCTGGAGTGTACGAGCGGGAACTCAGTATTTT.

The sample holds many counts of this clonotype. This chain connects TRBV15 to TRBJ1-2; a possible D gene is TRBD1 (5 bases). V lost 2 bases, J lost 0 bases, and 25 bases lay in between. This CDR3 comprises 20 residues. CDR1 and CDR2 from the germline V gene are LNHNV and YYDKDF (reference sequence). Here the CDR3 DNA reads TGTGCCACCAGCAGACACCCCCCCGAAACCGACAGTCTTGCTAACTATGGCTACACCTTC. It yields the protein CATSRHPPETDSLANYGYTF.

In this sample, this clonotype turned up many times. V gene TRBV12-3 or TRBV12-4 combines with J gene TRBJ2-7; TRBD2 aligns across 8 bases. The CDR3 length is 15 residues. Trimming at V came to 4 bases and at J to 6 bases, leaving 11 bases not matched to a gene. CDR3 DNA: TGTGCCAGCAGTTCTTTAACGGGAGGGCCTGTCGAGCAGTACTTC. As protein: CASSSLTGGPVEQYF.

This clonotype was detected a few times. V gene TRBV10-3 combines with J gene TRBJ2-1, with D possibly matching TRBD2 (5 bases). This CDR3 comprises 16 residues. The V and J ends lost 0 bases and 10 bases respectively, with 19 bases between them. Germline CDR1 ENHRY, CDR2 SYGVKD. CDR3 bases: TGTGCCATCAGTGAGTCGTTACGGGTGAGGGTAGGCGAGCAGTTCTTC. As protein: CAISESLRVRVGEQFF.

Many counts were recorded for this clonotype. For the CDR3, the DNA is TGTGCCAGCAGTTACCCTAGCGGGGGAGAAGATACGCAGTATTTT. Translated, it gives CASSYPSGGEDTQYF. The V gene is TRBV6-2 or TRBV6-3, the J gene TRBJ2-3, with 10 positions matching TRBD2. There are 15 residues in the CDR3. Germline V CDR1 and CDR2: MNHEY, SVGEGT. The V segment lost 2 bases and the J segment 5 bases; nucleotides outside the gene matches: 4.

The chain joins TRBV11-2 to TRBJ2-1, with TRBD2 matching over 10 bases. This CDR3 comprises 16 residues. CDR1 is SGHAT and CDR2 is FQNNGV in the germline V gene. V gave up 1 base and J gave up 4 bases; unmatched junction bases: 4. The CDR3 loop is CASSLVAGGLYNEQFF. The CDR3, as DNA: TGTGCCAGCAGCTTAGTAGCGGGGGGACTTTACAATGAGCAGTTCTTC.

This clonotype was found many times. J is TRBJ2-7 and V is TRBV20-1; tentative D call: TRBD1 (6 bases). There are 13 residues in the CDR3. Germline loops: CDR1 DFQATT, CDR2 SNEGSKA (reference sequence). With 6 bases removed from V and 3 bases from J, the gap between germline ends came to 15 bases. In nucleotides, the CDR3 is TGCAGTGCCCGGGACATCAACCACTACGAGCAGTACTTC. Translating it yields CSARDINHYEQYF.

This CDR3 is CASSLAQFSEGGYEQYF. The CDR3 bases are TGTGCCAGCAGCTTAGCGCAATTCTCGGAAGGGGGATACGAGCAGTACTTC. The chain has TRBV7-8 and TRBJ2-7, with D possibly TRBD1 on 6 matching bases. V was clipped by 0 bases and J by 4 bases, with 19 bases between them. CDR1 is SGHVS, CDR2 FQNEAQ, per germline. The CDR3 is made up of 17 amino acids.

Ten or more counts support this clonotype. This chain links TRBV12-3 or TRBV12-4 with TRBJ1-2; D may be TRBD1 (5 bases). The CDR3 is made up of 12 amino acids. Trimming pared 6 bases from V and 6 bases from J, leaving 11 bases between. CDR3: CASSPGGDGYTF. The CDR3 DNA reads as TGTGCCAGCAGCCCGGGAGGGGATGGCTACACCTTC.

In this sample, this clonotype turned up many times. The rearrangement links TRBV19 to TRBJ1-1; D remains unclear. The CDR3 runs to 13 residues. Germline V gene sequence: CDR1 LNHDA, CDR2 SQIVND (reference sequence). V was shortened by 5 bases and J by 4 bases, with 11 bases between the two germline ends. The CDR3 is CASSPSRGTEAFF. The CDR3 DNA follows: TGTGCCAGTAGTCCGTCGAGAGGCACTGAAGCTTTCTTT.

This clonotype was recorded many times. The chain's CDR3 is CASRSAEVTNEKLFF. In DNA form, the CDR3 reads TGTGCCAGCAGATCTGCGGAGGTGACTAATGAAAAACTGTTTTTT. The chain employs TRBV12-3 or TRBV12-4 and TRBJ1-4; D remains ambiguous. The V end was cut by 6 bases, the J end by 2 bases, with 13 bases between. This CDR3 is 15 amino acids long.

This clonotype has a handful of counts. CDR3: CASSVNMGTEAEQYF. The CDR3 DNA reads TGTGCCAGCAGCGTAAATATGGGGACGGAAGCGGAGCAGTACTTC. This chain uses TRBV9 with TRBJ2-7; D might be TRBD1 or TRBD2, each matching 5 bases. V lost 1 base and J lost 7, with 18 bases in between. The CDR3 extends over 15 amino acids. Germline CDR1 is SGDLS and CDR2 is YYNGEE.

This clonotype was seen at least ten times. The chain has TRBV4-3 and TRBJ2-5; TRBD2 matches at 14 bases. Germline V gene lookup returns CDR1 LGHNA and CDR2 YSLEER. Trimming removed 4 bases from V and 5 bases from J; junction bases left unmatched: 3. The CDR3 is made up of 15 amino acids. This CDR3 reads CASSPGTSGSETQYF. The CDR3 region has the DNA TGCGCCAGCAGCCCCGGGACTAGCGGGAGCGAGACCCAGTACTTC.

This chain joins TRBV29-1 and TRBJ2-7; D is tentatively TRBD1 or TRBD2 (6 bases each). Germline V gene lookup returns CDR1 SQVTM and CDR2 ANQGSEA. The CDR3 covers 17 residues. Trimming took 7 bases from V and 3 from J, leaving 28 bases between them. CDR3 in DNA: TGCAGCGCCACTGGACAGAGCTTAGCGGAGGACTACTACGAGCAGTACTTC. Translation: CSATGQSLAEDYYEQYF.

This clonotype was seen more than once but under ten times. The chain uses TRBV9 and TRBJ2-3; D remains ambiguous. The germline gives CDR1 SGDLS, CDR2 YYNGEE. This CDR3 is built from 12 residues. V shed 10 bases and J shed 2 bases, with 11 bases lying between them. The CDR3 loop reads CAGTEVTDTQYF. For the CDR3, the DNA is TGTGCCGGCACAGAAGTCACAGATACGCAGTATTTT.

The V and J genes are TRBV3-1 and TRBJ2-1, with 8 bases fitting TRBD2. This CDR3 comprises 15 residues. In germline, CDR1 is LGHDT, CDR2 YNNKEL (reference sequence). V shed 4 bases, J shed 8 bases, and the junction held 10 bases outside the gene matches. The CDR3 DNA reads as TGTGCCAGCAGCCCCCCTAGCGGGTTGTACGATGAGCAGTTCTTC. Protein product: CASSPPSGLYDEQFF.

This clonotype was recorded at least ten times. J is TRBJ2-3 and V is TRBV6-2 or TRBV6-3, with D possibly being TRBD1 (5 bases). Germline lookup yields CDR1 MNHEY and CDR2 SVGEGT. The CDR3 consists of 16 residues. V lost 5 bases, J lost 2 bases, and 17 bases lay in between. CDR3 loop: CASSHLKGRVTDTQYF. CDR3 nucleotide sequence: TGTGCCAGCAGTCACCTCAAGGGGCGCGTCACAGATACGCAGTATTTT.

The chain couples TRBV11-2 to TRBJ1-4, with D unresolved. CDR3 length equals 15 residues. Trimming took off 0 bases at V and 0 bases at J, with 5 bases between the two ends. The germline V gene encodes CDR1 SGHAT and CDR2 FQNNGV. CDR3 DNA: TGTGCCAGCAGCTTAGATCAAACAACTAATGAAAAACTGTTTTTT. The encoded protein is CASSLDQTTNEKLFF.

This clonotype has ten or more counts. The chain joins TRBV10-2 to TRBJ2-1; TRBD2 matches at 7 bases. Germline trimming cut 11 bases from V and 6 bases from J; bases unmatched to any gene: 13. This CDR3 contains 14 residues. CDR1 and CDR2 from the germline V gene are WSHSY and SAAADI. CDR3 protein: CAALGGLMGNEQFF. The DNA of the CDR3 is TGCGCCGCCCTCGGGGGACTAATGGGCAATGAGCAGTTCTTC.

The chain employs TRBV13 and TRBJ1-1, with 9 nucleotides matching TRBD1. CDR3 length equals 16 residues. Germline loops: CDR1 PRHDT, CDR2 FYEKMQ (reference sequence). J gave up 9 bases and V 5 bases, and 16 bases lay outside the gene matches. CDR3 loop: CASSPPPDRGTHQAFF. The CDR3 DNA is TGTGCCAGCAGCCCGCCCCCCGACAGGGGGACCCATCAAGCTTTCTTT.

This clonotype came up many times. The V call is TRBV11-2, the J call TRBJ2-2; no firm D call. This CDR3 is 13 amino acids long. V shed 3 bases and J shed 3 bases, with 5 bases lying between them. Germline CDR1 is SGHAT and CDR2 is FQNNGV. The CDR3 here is CASSFGYTGELFF. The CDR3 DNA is TGTGCCAGCAGCTTTGGGTACACCGGGGAGCTGTTTTTT.

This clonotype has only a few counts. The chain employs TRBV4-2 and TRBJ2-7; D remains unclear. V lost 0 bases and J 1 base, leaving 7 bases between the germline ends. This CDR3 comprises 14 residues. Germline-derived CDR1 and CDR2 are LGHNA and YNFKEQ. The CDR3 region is CASSQDMTSYEQYF. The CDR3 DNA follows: TGTGCCAGCAGCCAAGATATGACTTCCTACGAGCAGTACTTC.

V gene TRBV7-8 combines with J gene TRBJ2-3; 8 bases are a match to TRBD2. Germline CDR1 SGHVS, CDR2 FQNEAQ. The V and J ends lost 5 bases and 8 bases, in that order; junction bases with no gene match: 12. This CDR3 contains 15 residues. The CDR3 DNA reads TGTGCCAGCAGCCCCCCGGGGGGGGGGTACGGTACGCAGTATTTT. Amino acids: CASSPPGGGYGTQYF.